One sample yielded the 8 T cell receptor beta chains listed below, sequenced in a study of control samples from healthy donors and cancer patients. This table comes from immunoSEQ multiplex PCR, and its TCRdb copy is limited to in-frame clones, with some not included. The sample lists 90,000 to 130,000 clones; approximately 82% were seen once. The sequenced material came from blood. The receptors originated from a man between 18 and 35 years old in good health.

The CDR3 DNA reads TGTGCCAGCAGTCCCGGGCCAAGAAACATTCAGTACTTC. Translation gives CASSPGPRNIQYF. The chain carries TRBV12-3 or TRBV12-4 and TRBJ2-4; D not resolved. V was pared by 5 bases and J by 6 bases, with 11 bases between. The CDR3 contains 13 residues.

The CDR3: CASSLGRLSRLNTEAFF. The CDR3 DNA reads TGTGCCAGCAGCTTAGGCCGCCTGAGTAGACTTAACACTGAAGCTTTCTTT. The chain joins TRBV7-2 to TRBJ1-1, with D hard to call. V lost 1 base to trimming and J lost 2 bases, with 17 bases between them. Germline-derived CDR1 and CDR2 are SGHTA and FQGNSA. The CDR3 runs 17 residues.

This clone was observed a few times. The rearrangement joins TRBV28 to TRBJ1-5; weak D call: TRBD1 (6 bases). Germline-derived CDR1 and CDR2 are MDHEN and SYDVKM. The CDR3 length is 15 residues. Between the trimmed V and J ends, which lost 2 bases and 4 bases, there was a span of 12 bases. CDR3 bases: TGTGCCAGCAGTTTAACCAGGGGATTTAATCAGCCCCAGCATTTT. Protein: CASSLTRGFNQPQHF.

This chain connects TRBV4-1 to TRBJ1-1; D remains unclear. CDR1 is MGHRA, CDR2 YSYEKL, per germline. CDR3 length: 11 amino acids. V was clipped by 3 bases and J by 6 bases, with 5 bases between them. The CDR3: CASSQGSEAFF. DNA for the CDR3: TGCGCCAGCAGCCAGGGTTCTGAAGCTTTCTTT.

The gene calls are TRBV11-2 and TRBJ1-3; D uncertain. Germline V gives CDR1 SGHAT, CDR2 FQNNGV. CDR3 size: 15 residues. Trimming removed 5 bases at V and 0 bases at J, with 11 bases between. DNA for the CDR3: TGTGCCAGCAGCCCCCCCCTCCACTCTGGAAACACCATATATTTT. Translation gives CASSPPLHSGNTIYF.

The CDR3 coding sequence is TGTGCCAGCAGCTTATCAACTACAGGGAACACTGAAGCTTTCTTT. It is translated as CASSLSTTGNTEAFF. The chain recombines TRBV7-8 with TRBJ1-1, with D possibly being TRBD1 (5 bases). Trimming shortened V by 2 bases and J by 1 base, and 11 bases separated the two germline ends. CDR3 length: 15 amino acids. CDR1 SGHVS and CDR2 FQNEAQ come from the germline V gene. Complete variable domain (other parts from reference TRBV7-8 and TRBJ1-1): GAGVSQSPRYKVAKRGQDVALRCDPISGHVSLFWYQQALGQGPEFLTYFQNEAQLDKSGLPSDRFFAERPEGSVSTLKIQRTQQEDSAVYLCASSLSTTGNTEAFFGQGTRLTVV.

The chain links TRBV9 to TRBJ2-2, with 9 bases matching TRBD1. After removal of 5 bases from V and 3 bases from J, the junction contained 2 bases not matched to a gene. From germline, CDR1 is SGDLS and CDR2 YYNGEE. This CDR3 is built from 14 residues. CDR3 amino acids: CASRRTGDTGELFF. In DNA form, the CDR3 reads TGTGCCAGCAGAAGGACAGGGGACACCGGGGAGCTGTTTTTT.

The chain is built from TRBV21-1 and TRBJ1-1. TRBV21-1 is noted as a pseudogene. CDR3 length: 13 amino acids. CDR3 DNA: TGTGCCAGCATCTGGACGGAGAACACTGAAGCTTTCTTT. Its protein product is CASIWTENTEAFF.